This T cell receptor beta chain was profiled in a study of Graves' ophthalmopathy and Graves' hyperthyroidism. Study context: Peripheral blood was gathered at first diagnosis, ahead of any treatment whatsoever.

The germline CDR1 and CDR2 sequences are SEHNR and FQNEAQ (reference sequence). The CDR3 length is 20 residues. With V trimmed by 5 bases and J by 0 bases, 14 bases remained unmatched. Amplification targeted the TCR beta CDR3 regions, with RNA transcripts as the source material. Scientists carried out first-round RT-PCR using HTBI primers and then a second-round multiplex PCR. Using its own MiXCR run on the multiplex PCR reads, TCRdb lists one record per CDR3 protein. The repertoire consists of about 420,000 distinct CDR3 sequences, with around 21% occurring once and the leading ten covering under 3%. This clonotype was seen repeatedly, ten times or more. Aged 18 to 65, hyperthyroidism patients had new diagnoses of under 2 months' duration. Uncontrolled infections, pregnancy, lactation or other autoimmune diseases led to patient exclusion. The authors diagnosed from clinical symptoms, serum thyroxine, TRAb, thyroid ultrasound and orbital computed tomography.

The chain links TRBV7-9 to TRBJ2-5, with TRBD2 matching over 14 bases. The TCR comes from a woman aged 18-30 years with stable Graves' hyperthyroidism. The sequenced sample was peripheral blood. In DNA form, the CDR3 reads TGTGCCAGCAGCATAATAGGACTAGCGGGAGGCTCGAGGTACCAAGAGACCCAGTACTTC. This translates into CASSIIGLAGGSRYQETQYF.